The 22 T cell receptor beta chains listed next were all sequenced from one sample in a study of T cells after posttransplantation cyclophosphamide. Libraries were prepared by immunoSEQ multiplex PCR; TCRdb keeps only in-frame clonotypes and omits some of them. The data show 40,000 to 45,000 clones, with none appearing a single time. The sequencing sample was made of PBMCs. These receptors were taken from a man in his forties or fifties in good health, CMV-negative, and a related stem cell transplant donor.

There are many counts of this clone. V and J are TRBV7-9 and TRBJ1-4, with a weak D call TRBD1 (6 bases). The V and J ends lost 1 base and 8 bases respectively, with 14 bases between them. The CDR3 is made up of 15 amino acids. Germline V gene lookup returns CDR1 SEHNR and CDR2 FQNEAQ (reference sequence). CDR3 amino acids: CASSLGSGDTEKLFF. CDR3 bases: TGTGCCAGCAGCTTAGGGTCAGGGGATACCGAAAAACTGTTTTTT. The full variable domain, its missing parts supplied by reference TRBV7-9 and TRBJ1-4, is DTGVSQNPRHKITKRGQNVTFRCDPISEHNRLYWYRQTLGQGPEFLTYFQNEAQLEKSRLLSDRFSAERPKGSFSTLEIQRTEQGDSAMYLCASSLGSGDTEKLFFGSGTQLSVL.

This clone occurred many times. This chain connects TRBV6-7 to TRBJ2-7; D perhaps matches TRBD2 (6 bases). TRBV6-7 is an ORF; its function is uncertain. Trimming left V 11 bases short and J 3 bases short, with 8 bases between. This CDR3 spans 10 amino acids. CDR3 region: CAWGDYEQYV. The CDR3 region has the DNA TGTGCCTGGGGGGACTACGAGCAGTACGTC.

This clone was seen ten or more times. V and J are TRBV18 and TRBJ2-2, with a possible D match to TRBD1 (5 bases). Trimming removed 2 bases at V and 1 base at J, with 5 bases between. The CDR3 consists of 14 residues. Germline loops: CDR1 KGHSH, CDR2 LQKENI. The chain's CDR3 is CASSPTGNTGELFF. CDR3 sequence (DNA): TGTGCCAGCTCACCAACAGGGAACACCGGGGAGCTGTTTTTT.

In its sample, this clone was seen many times. The chain uses TRBV14 and TRBJ2-2; a weak D match, TRBD1 (5 bases). Trimming stripped 1 base from V and 4 bases from J, with 10 bases between. The CDR3 runs 15 residues. Germline CDR1 reads SGHDN; CDR2 reads FVKESK. CDR3 nucleotides: TGTGCCAGCAGCCAAGGGGGCGGTAGCACCGGGGAGCTGTTTTTT. This gives the protein CASSQGGGSTGELFF.

The chain employs TRBV27 and TRBJ2-3, with TRBD1 matching over 7 bases. The junction had 3 bases not matched to a gene; V was cut back by 8 bases and J by 4 bases. Germline loops: CDR1 MNHEY, CDR2 SMNVEV (reference sequence). This CDR3 is 12 amino acids long. Here the CDR3 reads CASATGPDTQYF. CDR3 in DNA: TGTGCCAGCGCGACAGGGCCAGATACGCAGTATTTT.

Many counts were recorded for this clone. The V gene is TRBV5-6, the J gene TRBJ2-2; 9 bases agree with TRBD1. V lost 4 bases, J lost 1 base, and 2 bases stayed unmatched. Germline lookup yields CDR1 SGHDT and CDR2 YYEEEE. The CDR3 totals 15 residues. The CDR3 DNA is TGTGCCAGCAGCATGACAGGGGGGAACACCGGGGAGCTGTTTTTT. Protein: CASSMTGGNTGELFF.

The table lists this clone with a few counts. For the CDR3, the DNA is TGCAGCGTTGAAGAACAGGTTTCCTACGAGCAGTACTTC. This encodes CSVEEQVSYEQYF. The rearrangement links TRBV29-1 to TRBJ2-7, with D perhaps TRBD1 (5 bases). Looked up from germline, CDR1 is SQVTM and CDR2 is ANQGSEA. Trimming took 0 bases from V and 1 from J, leaving 7 bases between them. There are 13 residues in the CDR3.

This clone occurred many times. The chain recombines TRBV5-6 with TRBJ1-2, with 7 bases matching TRBD1. The junction had 12 bases not matched to a gene; V was cut back by 4 bases and J by 3 bases. CDR3 length: 16 amino acids. The germline V gene has CDR1 SGHDT and CDR2 YYEEEE. Written as DNA, the CDR3 is TGTGCCAGCAGCACCCGCTTCACAGGGGCAGACTATGGCTACACCTTC. It specifies CASSTRFTGADYGYTF.

Ten or more counts support this clone. Here the CDR3 reads CASSQLRASSGNTIYF. CDR3 coding DNA: TGCGCCAGCAGCCAACTGAGGGCTTCCTCTGGAAACACCATATATTTT. The V and J genes are TRBV4-1 and TRBJ1-3; the D is unclear. The CDR3 runs to 16 residues. The germline V and J ends were trimmed by 2 bases and 0 bases, with 11 bases remaining between them. CDR1 and CDR2 from the germline V gene are MGHRA and YSYEKL.

The sample holds a few counts of this clone. This chain joins TRBV18 and TRBJ1-5; 7 bases line up with TRBD1. Germline CDR1 KGHSH, CDR2 LQKENI. V trimming: 5 bases; J trimming: 5 bases; junction bases outside the gene matches: 3. The length of the CDR3 is 13 residues. The CDR3 loop reads CASSGQAYQPQHF. The CDR3 region has the DNA TGTGCCAGCTCAGGACAGGCGTATCAGCCCCAGCATTTT. The whole variable domain, remainder taken from reference TRBV18 and TRBJ1-5, is NAGVMQNPRHLVRRRGQEARLRCSPMKGHSHVYWYRQLPEEGLKFMVYLQKENIIDESGMPKERFSAEFPKEGPSILRIQQVVRGDSAAYFCASSGQAYQPQHFGDGTRLSIL.

This clone was seen ten or more times. The V and J genes are TRBV19 and TRBJ1-5, with a possible D match to TRBD1 (5 bases). The CDR3 has 15 residues. Trimming took off 7 bases at V and 7 bases at J, with 20 bases between the two ends. CDR1 is LNHDA and CDR2 is SQIVND in the germline V gene (reference sequence). CDR3 in DNA: TGTGCCAGTATGGAACTGAATCGACCAGGGCAGCCCCAGCATTTT. It specifies CASMELNRPGQPQHF.

The rearrangement links TRBV29-1 to TRBJ2-3, with 10 bases aligning to TRBD2. Losses at the gene ends were 0 bases for V and 3 bases for J; bases not matched to a gene: 3. The CDR3 has 15 residues. Germline CDR1 is SQVTM and CDR2 is ANQGSEA. CDR3 DNA: TGCAGCGTTGAAGACCTAGCGGGAGCGACAGATACGCAGTATTTT. As protein: CSVEDLAGATDTQYF.

This clone was seen repeatedly, ten times or more. The rearrangement uses TRBV7-2 and TRBJ2-3, with 13 bases fitting TRBD2. This CDR3 comprises 15 residues. CDR1 is SGHTA, CDR2 FQGNSA, per germline. The trim removed 6 bases at V and 4 bases at J, leaving 4 bases unmatched. The CDR3 loop is CASSRTSGSSDTQYF. The CDR3 DNA follows: TGTGCCAGCAGTCGGACTAGCGGGAGCTCAGATACGCAGTATTTT.

In this sample, this clone turned up many times. V gene TRBV19 combines with J gene TRBJ1-5; 7 bases match TRBD1. Germline V CDR1 and CDR2: LNHDA, SQIVND (reference sequence). The V and J ends lost 3 bases and 0 bases, in that order; junction bases with no gene match: 8. CDR3 length equals 17 residues. The CDR3 region has the DNA TGTGCCAGTAGTATGACAGGGACAAGGTATAGCAATCAGCCCCAGCATTTT. This gives the protein CASSMTGTRYSNQPQHF. The full variable domain, completed using reference TRBV19 and TRBJ1-5, is DGGITQSPKYLFRKEGQNVTLSCEQNLNHDAMYWYRQDPGQGLRLIYYSQIVNDFQKGDIAEGYSVSREKKESFPLTVTSAQKNPTAFYLCASSMTGTRYSNQPQHFGDGTRLSIL.

This clone was seen a handful of times. The chain is built from TRBV30 and TRBJ1-2; tentatively, D is TRBD1 (6 bases). V lost 2 bases and J 2 bases, leaving 9 bases between the germline ends. The CDR3 length is 13 residues. CDR1 and CDR2 from the germline V gene are GTSNPN and SVGIG (reference sequence). The CDR3 coding sequence is TGTGCCTGGAGTCGGCAGGGGAACTATGGCTACACCTTC. Its protein product is CAWSRQGNYGYTF.

This clone was observed many times. The chain joins TRBV5-1 to TRBJ2-7, with D possibly being TRBD2 (6 bases). The V end lost 0 bases, the J end lost 5 bases, and 9 bases lay between the germline ends. Germline CDR1 is SGHRS and CDR2 is YFSETQ. CDR3 length: 13 amino acids. The CDR3 DNA is TGCGCCAGCAGCTTGGAACAGCGGGACGAGCAGTACTTC. It codes for CASSLEQRDEQYF.

In its sample, this clone was seen a few times. Mismatch with germline at one junction end may stem from a read error. This sequence joins TRBV15 and TRBJ2-4; the D gene is possibly TRBD2 (5 bases). The CDR3 covers 13 residues. Germline V gives CDR1 LNHNV, CDR2 YYDKDF (reference sequence). This CDR3 reads CTTSRVGGDIQYF. The CDR3 coding sequence is TGTACCACCAGCAGAGTAGGAGGAGACATTCAGTACTTC.

This clone has a count of ten or more. The gene calls are TRBV2 and TRBJ1-3, with D hard to call. The V and J ends lost 5 bases and 0 bases respectively, with 11 bases between them. CDR3 length: 15 residues. Germline CDR1 and CDR2: SNHLY and FYNNEI. CDR3 protein: CASSNSRNSGNTIYF. The CDR3 DNA reads as TGTGCCAGCAGTAATTCTAGGAACTCTGGAAACACCATATATTTT. The whole variable domain, filled in from reference TRBV2 and TRBJ1-3, reads EPEVTQTPSHQVTQMGQEVILRCVPISNHLYFYWYRQILGQKVEFLVSFYNNEISEKSEIFDDQFSVERPDGSNFTLKIRSTKLEDSAMYFCASSNSRNSGNTIYFGEGSWLTVV.

This clone was seen ten or more times. The rearrangement joins TRBV5-6 to TRBJ2-5; TRBD2 is a possible D gene (6 bases). The V gene lost 1 base and the J gene lost 3 bases, with 10 bases spanning the gap. The CDR3 has 14 residues. CDR1 SGHDT and CDR2 YYEEEE come from the germline V gene. In DNA, the CDR3 is TGTGCCAGCAGCTTGCGGGGGTTGGAAGAGACCCAGTACTTC. Its protein product is CASSLRGLEETQYF.

This clone was recorded at least ten times. V usage is TRBV7-9 and J usage is TRBJ2-3; unclear D gene. Germline V gene data show CDR1 as SEHNR and CDR2 as FQNEAQ (reference sequence). Trimming took 5 bases from V and 1 from J, leaving 13 bases between them. There are 15 residues in the CDR3. The CDR3 region has the DNA TGTGCCAGCAGCCCTTCCAGGTTGGGCACAGATACGCAGTATTTT. Its protein is CASSPSRLGTDTQYF.

This clone was observed many times. The chain employs TRBV4-1 and TRBJ2-1; TRBD2 aligns across 7 bases. V dropped 2 bases and J dropped 5; count of bases not matched to a gene: 9. The V gene's germline CDR1 is MGHRA and CDR2 YSYEKL. CDR3 length: 16 residues. The CDR3 reads CASSQLQLGGNNEQFF. DNA for the CDR3: TGCGCCAGCAGCCAACTCCAGCTCGGGGGGAACAATGAGCAGTTCTTC.

Ten or more counts support this clone. The chain uses TRBV7-9 and TRBJ2-5; D remains unclear. This CDR3 is built from 11 residues. The germline gives CDR1 SEHNR, CDR2 FQNEAQ (reference sequence). Trimming shortened V by 5 bases and J by 5 bases, and 6 bases separated the two germline ends. The CDR3 coding sequence is TGTGCCAGCAGCCCCTCGGAGACCCAGTACTTC. Its translation: CASSPSETQYF.